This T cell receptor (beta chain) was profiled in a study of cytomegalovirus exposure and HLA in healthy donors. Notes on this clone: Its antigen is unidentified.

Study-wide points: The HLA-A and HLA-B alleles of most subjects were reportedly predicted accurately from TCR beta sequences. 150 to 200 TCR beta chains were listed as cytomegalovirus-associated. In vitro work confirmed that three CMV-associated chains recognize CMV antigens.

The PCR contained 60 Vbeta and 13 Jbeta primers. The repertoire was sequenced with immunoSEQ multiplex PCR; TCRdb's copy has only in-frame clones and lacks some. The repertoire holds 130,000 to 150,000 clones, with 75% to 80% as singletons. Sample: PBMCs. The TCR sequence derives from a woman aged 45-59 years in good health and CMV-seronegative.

DNA of the CDR3: TGTGCCAGCGGCTTCCTGCGAGGGGAGACCCAGTACTTC. Protein sequence: CASGFLRGETQYF. The rearrangement links TRBV27 to TRBJ2-5; tentative D call: TRBD2 (5 bases). The CDR3 has 13 amino acids. Per the germline V gene, CDR1 is MNHEY and CDR2 is SMNVEV (reference sequence). The ends were cut back, 8 bases at V and 5 bases at J, with 15 bases in the middle.